These 20 T cell receptor beta chains were all obtained from the same sample, sequenced in a study of T cell changes during pregnancy in multiple sclerosis. Measured with immunoSEQ multiplex PCR; TCRdb has only the in-frame clones, and not every one. This table has tens of thousands of clones, more than 80% appearing once. The sample here was peripheral blood, taken before pregnancy. Receptors were obtained from a female donor with multiple sclerosis, enrolled in a pregnancy study.

V gene TRBV6-1 combines with J gene TRBJ1-2; D is possibly TRBD1 (6 bases). V was pared by 4 bases and J by 3 bases, with 18 bases between. The CDR3 is made up of 16 amino acids. Germline loops: CDR1 MNHNS, CDR2 SASEGT. The CDR3, as DNA: TGTGCCAGCAGTGTCCAAAGGACAGTCAGCTACTATGGCTACACCTTC. It yields the protein CASSVQRTVSYYGYTF.

The count of this clone is one. The genes are TRBV11-2 and TRBJ2-7; 9 positions match TRBD2. Per the germline V gene, CDR1 is SGHAT and CDR2 is FQNNGV. The CDR3 has 15 residues. The J segment lost 2 bases and the V segment lost 5 bases, leaving 7 bases of the junction unmatched. The CDR3 spells CASSPRTSEAYEQYF. CDR3 bases: TGTGCCAGCAGCCCCCGGACTAGCGAAGCCTACGAGCAGTACTTC.

The rearrangement joins TRBV5-8 to TRBJ2-7; D is undetermined. V dropped 4 bases and J dropped 2 bases, with 7 bases sitting between them. The CDR3 is 12 amino acids. The germline CDR1 and CDR2 sequences are SGHTS and YDEGEE. CDR3 protein: CASSPPAYEQYF. The CDR3 DNA is TGTGCCAGCAGCCCCCCGGCCTACGAGCAGTACTTC.

This chain connects TRBV28 to TRBJ2-7; 7 bases are a match to TRBD2. This CDR3 has 15 residues. V was pared by 6 bases and J by 3 bases, with 11 bases of the junction left unmatched. The germline V gene has CDR1 MDHEN and CDR2 SYDVKM. This chain's CDR3 is CASRDGGSSLYEQYF. In nucleotides, the CDR3 is TGTGCCAGCAGGGACGGGGGGTCCTCCCTCTACGAGCAGTACTTC.

This chain connects TRBV6-4 to TRBJ2-3; D may be TRBD1 (5 bases). Germline loops: CDR1 MRHNA, CDR2 SNTAGT. V lost 3 bases and J 4 bases, leaving 11 bases between the germline ends. The CDR3 has 14 residues. In DNA form, the CDR3 reads TGTGCCAGCAGTGAAAAGACAGAATCAGATACGCAGTATTTT. As protein: CASSEKTESDTQYF.

The chain employs TRBV11-3 and TRBJ2-5; maybe TRBD2 (6 bases). Trimming pared 3 bases from V and 2 bases from J, leaving 13 bases between. This CDR3 is 15 amino acids long. CDR1 and CDR2 (germline): SGHNT, YENEEA. CDR3 nucleotide sequence: TGTGCCAGCAGCTTGGAATACGGGGGACAAGAGACCCAGTACTTC. It translates to CASSLEYGGQETQYF. The full variable domain, its missing parts supplied by reference TRBV11-3 and TRBJ2-5, is EAGVVQSPRYKIIEKKQPVAFWCNPISGHNTLYWYLQNLGQGPELLIRYENEEAVDDSQLPKDRFSAERLKGVDSTLKIQPAELGDSAVYLCASSLEYGGQETQYFGPGTRLLVL.

The V call is TRBV9, the J call TRBJ1-1; D gene unclear. This CDR3 has 13 amino acids. Germline CDR1 and CDR2: SGDLS and YYNGEE. Trimming removed 0 bases from V and 11 bases from J, with 14 bases in between. CDR3 sequence: CASSVAETTGAFF. Here the CDR3 DNA reads TGTGCCAGCAGCGTAGCGGAAACCACCGGGGCTTTCTTT.

The CDR3 loop reads CASSRQGANTGELFF. The CDR3 DNA is TGCGCCAGCAGCCGACAGGGGGCAAACACCGGGGAGCTGTTTTTT. This chain links TRBV4-3 with TRBJ2-2; 10 nucleotides line up with TRBD1. V shed 4 bases and J 2 bases; nucleotides not matched to a gene: 1. CDR3 length: 15 residues. Germline CDR1 reads LGHNA; CDR2 reads YSLEER.

In DNA form, the CDR3 reads TGTGCCAGCAGTGAACTCGGAGGGGGGGAAAACGTCCTGACTTTC. This sequence encodes CASSELGGGENVLTF. The chain has TRBV6-4 and TRBJ2-6; the D gene is possibly TRBD2 (7 bases). With 3 bases removed from V and 10 bases from J, the gap between germline ends came to 16 bases. The germline CDR1 and CDR2 sequences are MRHNA and SNTAGT. The CDR3 has 15 residues.

V gene TRBV19 combines with J gene TRBJ2-7; possible D gene TRBD1, 6 bases. This CDR3 region has 13 residues. The germline CDR1 and CDR2 sequences are LNHDA and SQIVND (reference sequence). V shed 3 bases and J shed 6 bases, with 12 bases lying between them. The CDR3: CASSMYPRGEQYF. DNA of the CDR3: TGTGCCAGTAGTATGTACCCCAGGGGCGAGCAGTACTTC.

The chain uses TRBV15 and TRBJ1-4; no clear D gene. Germline CDR1 and CDR2: LNHNV and YYDKDF (reference sequence). V was shortened by 2 bases and J by 10 bases, with 8 bases between the two germline ends. The CDR3 totals 12 residues. Written as DNA, the CDR3 is TGTGCCACCAGCAGATCCGAGGGAAAACTGTTTTTT. It yields the protein CATSRSEGKLFF. Variable domain in full (rest from reference TRBV15 and TRBJ1-4): DAMVIQNPRYQVTQFGKPVTLSCSQTLNHNVMYWYQQKSSQAPKLLFHYYDKDFNNEADTPDNFQSRRPNTSFCFLDIRSPGLGDTAMYLCATSRSEGKLFFGSGTQLSVL.

The chain has TRBV6-6 and TRBJ2-7; 7 bases are a match to TRBD2. CDR1 is MNHNY, CDR2 SVGAGI, per germline (reference sequence). The trim removed 2 bases at V and 2 bases at J, leaving 6 bases unmatched. CDR3 length: 15 amino acids. The CDR3 sequence is CASSYLAGDAYEQYF. The CDR3 coding sequence is TGTGCCAGCAGTTACCTCGCGGGAGATGCCTACGAGCAGTACTTC.

V usage is TRBV30 and J usage is TRBJ1-2, with D unresolved. In germline, CDR1 is GTSNPN, CDR2 SVGIG (reference sequence). The CDR3 sequence is 14 residues long. V was cut by 1 base and J by 1 base, with 10 bases left in between. CDR3 DNA: TGTGCCTGGAGTGGGGTGGGCTTTAACTATGGCTACACCTTC. This translates into CAWSGVGFNYGYTF. The complete variable domain, with remaining parts taken from reference TRBV30 and TRBJ1-2, reads SQTIHQWPATLVQPVGSPLSLECTVEGTSNPNLYWYRQAAGRGLQLLFYSVGIGQISSEVPQNLSASRPQDRQFILSSKKLLLSDSGFYLCAWSGVGFNYGYTFGSGTRLTVV.

The V call is TRBV9, the J call TRBJ1-2; 7 bases align to TRBD1. This CDR3 region has 14 residues. After removal of 3 bases from V and 6 bases from J, the junction contained 8 bases not matched to a gene. Germline lookup yields CDR1 SGDLS and CDR2 YYNGEE. The DNA for the CDR3 is TGTGCCAGCAGCGCGCAGGGGGAATTGGATGGCTACACCTTC. Protein sequence: CASSAQGELDGYTF.

This chain links TRBV2 with TRBJ2-3; D is perhaps TRBD1 (6 bases). The CDR3 is 15 amino acids. The V gene's germline CDR1 is SNHLY and CDR2 FYNNEI. V was pared by 1 base and J by 3 bases, with 11 bases between. The CDR3 here is CASSEGMGATDTQYF. Here the CDR3 DNA reads TGTGCCAGCAGTGAAGGGATGGGGGCGACAGATACGCAGTATTTT.

The rearrangement uses TRBV9 and TRBJ2-1; D may be TRBD2 (5 bases). The germline V and J ends were trimmed by 6 bases and 2 bases, with 18 bases remaining between them. CDR3 length: 16 residues. From germline, CDR1 is SGDLS and CDR2 YYNGEE. This CDR3 reads CASTPTSRTTYNEQFF. DNA for the CDR3: TGTGCCAGCACACCAACTAGTCGGACGACCTACAATGAGCAGTTCTTC.

The rearrangement links TRBV9 to TRBJ1-1, with a tentative D call TRBD1 (6 bases). This CDR3 has 15 amino acids. With 4 bases removed from V and 1 base from J, the gap between germline ends came to 14 bases. Germline V gene sequence: CDR1 SGDLS, CDR2 YYNGEE. CDR3 bases: TGTGCCAGCAGCAGAGATAGAGGGGGGAACACTGAAGCTTTCTTT. It specifies CASSRDRGGNTEAFF. The whole variable domain, filled in from reference TRBV9 and TRBJ1-1, reads DSGVTQTPKHLITATGQRVTLRCSPRSGDLSVYWYQQSLDQGLQFLIQYYNGEERAKGNILERFSAQQFPDLHSELNLSSLELGDSALYFCASSRDRGGNTEAFFGQGTRLTVV.

The chain combines TRBV5-6 with TRBJ1-1; D uncertain. CDR3 length: 17 residues. With 1 base removed from V and 0 bases from J, the gap between germline ends came to 16 bases. Germline V gene lookup returns CDR1 SGHDT and CDR2 YYEEEE. CDR3 in amino acids: CASSLYSIKQMNTEAFF. CDR3 sequence (DNA): TGTGCCAGCAGCTTGTACTCTATCAAGCAAATGAACACTGAAGCTTTCTTT.

This rearrangement joins TRBV9 to TRBJ1-2; 8 nucleotides agree with TRBD1. Germline values: CDR1 SGDLS, CDR2 YYNGEE. J lost 4 bases, V lost 3 bases, and 5 bases had no gene match. The CDR3 length is 14 residues. The CDR3 sequence is CASSGGGTGYGYTF. Written as DNA, the CDR3 is TGTGCCAGCAGCGGCGGCGGGACAGGCTATGGCTACACCTTC.

V is TRBV11-2 and J is TRBJ1-1; D remains unclear. This CDR3 comprises 17 residues. The germline CDR1 and CDR2 sequences are SGHAT and FQNNGV. The ends were cut back, 2 bases at V and 0 bases at J, with 16 bases in the middle. CDR3 nucleotide sequence: TGTGCCAGCAGCTTAAGGCGGGTCGGCAGCATGAACACTGAAGCTTTCTTT. This codes for CASSLRRVGSMNTEAFF.